The 25 T cell receptor beta chains listed next were all sequenced from one sample in a study of T cells after yellow fever vaccination. TCRdb itself ran the 5' RACE reads through MiXCR, one entry per CDR3 protein. This sample has 250,000 to 300,000 distinct CDR3 sequences; roughly 5% occur once, and the top ten carry around 3.3%. Sequenced here: CD4+ T cells sorted from PBMCs, sampled on the day of the yellow fever booster vaccination. These receptors came from a man younger than 30 who received the YFV17D yellow fever vaccine.

This clonotype was seen ten or more times. The chain combines TRBV4-3 with TRBJ2-5, with D possibly being TRBD1 (5 bases). The CDR3 covers 15 residues. Deletions cut 2 bases from V and 5 bases from J, with 15 bases between. The germline gives CDR1 LGHNA, CDR2 YSLEER. The CDR3 nucleotides read TGCGCCAGCAGCCAAAACAGGAAAGTTCGGGAGACCCAGTACTTC. Its protein product is CASSQNRKVRETQYF.

This clonotype occurred many times. V gene TRBV12-3 or TRBV12-4 combines with J gene TRBJ2-5, with D perhaps matching TRBD1 (6 bases). Trimming took 5 bases from V and 4 from J, leaving 14 bases between them. This CDR3 is built from 14 residues. CDR3 sequence (DNA): TGTGCCAGCAGTCATACAGGGACAACAGAGACCCAGTACTTC. This sequence encodes CASSHTGTTETQYF.

This clonotype was recorded a few times. The gene calls are TRBV7-8 and TRBJ1-5, with unresolved D. The germline V gene encodes CDR1 SGHVS and CDR2 FQNEAQ. V shed 0 bases and J shed 7 bases, with 10 bases lying between them. CDR3 length equals 14 residues. The CDR3 region is CASSLAVGQQPQHF. The CDR3 DNA is TGTGCCAGCAGCTTAGCAGTGGGTCAACAGCCCCAGCATTTT.

V usage is TRBV5-1 and J usage is TRBJ1-6, with 11 bases identical to TRBD1. The trim removed 7 bases at V and 8 bases at J, leaving 5 bases unmatched. Germline CDR1 SGHRS, CDR2 YFSETQ. The CDR3 sequence is 14 residues long. The CDR3 sequence: CASGQGANYSPLHF. Written as DNA, the CDR3 is TGCGCCAGCGGACAGGGGGCGAATTATTCACCCCTCCACTTT.

This clonotype was found many times. The gene calls are TRBV4-3 and TRBJ2-2; 8 bases fit TRBD2. The ends lost 0 bases at V and 5 bases at J; junction bases unmatched: 11. This CDR3 spans 18 amino acids. Germline V gene sequence: CDR1 LGHNA, CDR2 YSLEER. The CDR3 protein is CASSQDLLGGARTGELFF. In DNA form, the CDR3 reads TGCGCCAGCAGCCAAGATCTCCTCGGGGGGGCCAGGACCGGGGAGCTGTTTTTT.

This clonotype was detected only a few times. This chain links TRBV19 with TRBJ2-2; D is unresolved. V gave up 7 bases and J gave up 2 bases, with 11 bases separating them. CDR1 and CDR2 (germline): LNHDA, SQIVND (reference sequence). The CDR3 extends over 14 amino acids. The CDR3, as DNA: TGTGCCAGTATAATTGGCCCCAACACCGGGGAGCTGTTTTTT. Its translation is CASIIGPNTGELFF.

This clonotype showed up just a few times. The chain joins TRBV5-1 to TRBJ1-6; possibly TRBD1 for D (6 bases). V lost 4 bases to trimming and J lost 8 bases, with 10 bases between them. Per germline, CDR1 SGHRS and CDR2 YFSETQ. The CDR3 extends over 13 amino acids. The CDR3 nucleotides are TGCGCCAGCAGCCGGGACACAGATTCACCCCTCCACTTT. Amino acids: CASSRDTDSPLHF.

This clonotype was seen a handful of times. CDR3 coding DNA: TGCAGTGCTTCACCGACCCGAGACGAGCAGTACTTC. It encodes CSASPTRDEQYF. The V gene is TRBV20-1, the J gene TRBJ2-7; unclear D gene. V was cut by 5 bases and J by 5 bases, with 13 bases left in between. The CDR3 consists of 12 residues. Germline V gives CDR1 DFQATT, CDR2 SNEGSKA (reference sequence).

In this sample, this clonotype turned up a few times. The chain is built from TRBV4-3 and TRBJ1-2, with D tentatively TRBD1 (6 bases). Per the germline V gene, CDR1 is LGHNA and CDR2 is YSLEER. The CDR3 covers 14 residues. Trimming pared 0 bases from V and 8 bases from J, leaving 13 bases between. CDR3 sequence: CASSQDRGMSGYTF. The CDR3 region has the DNA TGCGCCAGCAGCCAAGATAGGGGGATGAGCGGCTACACCTTC.

This clonotype was picked up many times. This chain links TRBV5-1 with TRBJ2-4; D gene unclear. The V end was cut by 1 base, the J end by 0 bases, with 20 bases between. This CDR3 comprises 19 residues. The germline CDR1 and CDR2 sequences are SGHRS and YFSETQ. The CDR3 region has the DNA TGCGCCAGCAGCTTGTGTTCCAACCGACCCCCCGGAGCCAAAAACATTCAGTACTTC. It translates to CASSLCSNRPPGAKNIQYF.

CDR3 bases: TGTGCCAGCTCACCACCTGAACTACGTCAGCCCCAGCATTTT. It translates to CASSPPELRQPQHF. The chain is built from TRBV18 and TRBJ1-5; D unresolved. The germline V gene has CDR1 KGHSH and CDR2 LQKENI. The length of the CDR3 is 14 residues. V was clipped by 0 bases and J by 6 bases, with 9 bases between them.

In this sample, this clonotype turned up many times. The chain joins TRBV7-9 to TRBJ1-2; 7 bases match TRBD1. Looked up from germline, CDR1 is SEHNR and CDR2 is FQNEAQ (reference sequence). With V trimmed by 11 bases and J by 0 bases, 6 bases remained unmatched. The CDR3 is made up of 13 amino acids. The CDR3 DNA reads TGTGCCGAGGACAGGACCACTAACTATGGCTACACCTTC. Translation gives CAEDRTTNYGYTF.

This clonotype was observed a few times. V gene TRBV5-4 combines with J gene TRBJ2-3, with 12 bases lining up with TRBD2. The CDR3 runs to 16 residues. With 4 bases clipped from V and 2 bases from J, the junction kept 5 bases outside the gene matches. Germline lookup yields CDR1 SGHNT and CDR2 YYREEE (reference sequence). The CDR3 spells CASSLRLAGDTDTQYF. CDR3 coding DNA: TGTGCCAGCAGCCTACGACTAGCGGGGGACACAGATACGCAGTATTTT.

This clonotype was recorded a few times. The chain recombines TRBV3-1 with TRBJ1-1, with D hard to call. Germline V CDR1 and CDR2: LGHDT, YNNKEL (reference sequence). V was trimmed by 3 bases and J by 4 bases, leaving 12 bases between them. The CDR3 has 14 amino acids. CDR3 sequence reads: CASSHGDRGTEAFF. The CDR3, as DNA: TGTGCCAGCAGCCACGGGGATAGAGGCACTGAAGCTTTCTTT.

This clonotype was seen only once. This chain links TRBV6-2 or TRBV6-3 with TRBJ2-1; 10 bases are a match to TRBD2. The CDR3 runs to 15 residues. Germline loops: CDR1 MNHEY, CDR2 SVGEGT. V was pared by 5 bases and J by 4 bases, with 5 bases of the junction left unmatched. The CDR3 loop reads CASSPRTSGYNEQFF. The CDR3 DNA follows: TGTGCCAGCAGTCCCAGGACTAGCGGTTACAATGAGCAGTTCTTC.

The CDR3 nucleotides read TGCGCCAGCAGCTTGGGGGCCAGGGGGGACGGATCCTACGAGCAGTACGTC. Its protein is CASSLGARGDGSYEQYV. V is TRBV5-1 and J is TRBJ2-7, with D perhaps matching TRBD1 (7 bases). The CDR3 length is 17 residues. Germline V CDR1 and CDR2: SGHRS, YFSETQ. V lost 0 bases and J lost 1, with 17 bases in between.

This clonotype was seen a few times. J is TRBJ2-7 and V is TRBV4-3, with 12 bases identical to TRBD1. V trimming: 0 bases; J trimming: 7 bases; junction bases outside the gene matches: 7. CDR3 length: 16 amino acids. Germline CDR1 and CDR2: LGHNA and YSLEER. CDR3: CASSQDLGQGAREQYF. The CDR3 region has the DNA TGCGCCAGCAGCCAAGATCTGGGACAGGGGGCGAGGGAGCAGTACTTC.

The chain recombines TRBV6-1 with TRBJ2-5, with D possibly TRBD2 on 6 matching bases. V lost 6 bases to trimming and J lost 7 bases, with 21 bases between them. The CDR3 loop spans 15 amino acids. Germline V gene lookup returns CDR1 MNHNS and CDR2 SASEGT. The CDR3 sequence: CASSHPRGYGRTQYF. CDR3 bases: TGTGCCAGCAGCCACCCTCGGGGGTACGGTCGGACCCAGTACTTC.

This clonotype was found a few times. This chain uses TRBV19 with TRBJ1-1; 8 bases fit TRBD1. CDR3 size: 13 residues. Germline V gene lookup returns CDR1 LNHDA and CDR2 SQIVND (reference sequence). V was clipped by 4 bases and J by 6 bases; unmatched bases: 4. CDR3 nucleotide sequence: TGTGCCAGTAGTAACAGGGGGGGGCCTGAAGCTTTCTTT. Its protein product is CASSNRGGPEAFF.

At least ten counts were recorded for this clonotype. This rearrangement joins TRBV7-9 to TRBJ1-4; D call uncertain. The V end lost 0 bases, the J end lost 4 bases, and 6 bases lay between the germline ends. This CDR3 contains 14 residues. The V gene's germline CDR1 is SEHNR and CDR2 FQNEAQ (reference sequence). The CDR3 reads CASSLAGYNEKLFF. In DNA form, the CDR3 reads TGTGCCAGCAGCTTAGCAGGGTATAATGAAAAACTGTTTTTT.

The chain joins TRBV7-8 to TRBJ2-7, with 13 bases fitting TRBD2. Germline V gene data show CDR1 as SGHVS and CDR2 as FQNEAQ. The CDR3 consists of 15 residues. CDR3 DNA: TGTGCTTCCCACCCCGGGACTAGCGGGGTTATGGCGCAGTACGTC. Protein sequence: CASHPGTSGVMAQYV.

The chain joins TRBV29-1 to TRBJ1-2; a weak D match, TRBD1 (6 bases). Trimming took off 4 bases at V and 4 bases at J, with 16 bases between the two ends. The CDR3 runs to 14 residues. CDR1 is SQVTM, CDR2 ANQGSEA, per germline. The DNA for the CDR3 is TGCAGCGTTGGTTCGGGGGGCATTAGCTATGGCTACACCTTC. Protein product: CSVGSGGISYGYTF.

This clonotype showed up just a few times. The rearrangement links TRBV5-1 to TRBJ2-6; no reliable D call. The CDR3 is 14 residues long. Germline values: CDR1 SGHRS, CDR2 YFSETQ. V shed 4 bases and J shed 2 bases, with 7 bases lying between them. CDR3 amino acids: CASSEATGANVLTF. CDR3 coding DNA: TGCGCCAGCAGCGAGGCTACTGGGGCCAACGTCCTGACTTTC.

The chain uses TRBV19 and TRBJ1-2, with D uncertain. The CDR3 is made up of 13 amino acids. Germline V gene lookup returns CDR1 LNHDA and CDR2 SQIVND (reference sequence). The V and J ends lost 6 bases and 5 bases respectively, with 13 bases between them. CDR3 sequence: CASSVNGQYGYTF. CDR3 coding DNA: TGTGCCAGTAGCGTAAACGGGCAGTATGGCTACACCTTC.

The J gene is TRBJ1-2, the V gene TRBV4-3; D might be TRBD1 (6 bases). The germline CDR1 and CDR2 sequences are LGHNA and YSLEER. The V end lost 1 base, the J end lost 3 bases, and 12 bases lay between the germline ends. This CDR3 is 15 amino acids long. CDR3 region: CASSQVRGNDYGYTF. CDR3 in DNA: TGCGCCAGCAGCCAAGTTAGGGGGAATGACTATGGCTACACCTTC.